This T cell receptor beta chain was recovered during a study of T-cell memory formation after mild COVID-19. Study-wide results and limits: Second-wave clones peaking on day 37 lacked confirmed SARS-CoV-2 specificity.

5'RACE primed at constant segments yielded TCR alpha and TCR beta cDNA libraries bearing sample barcodes and UMIs. TCRdb ran MiXCR on the 5' RACE reads and lists one entry per CDR3 protein. The sample consists of 350,000 to 550,000 distinct CDR3 sequences, roughly 18% of them appearing once. This clonotype was observed at least ten times. Its antigen is unidentified. The CDR3 sequence is 12 residues long. V lost 3 bases and J lost 8; bases outside the gene matches: 2. CDR1 and CDR2 (germline): SGDLS, YYNGEE. The TCR sequence derives from a man between 18 and 29 years old who had mild COVID-19 (a few samples of this study predate the infection). Cell type and time point are not known. The chain employs TRBV9 and TRBJ2-1, with TRBD1 matching 7 bases. The sequenced material came from PBMCs or a T cell subset sorted from them (not recorded which). As DNA, the CDR3 is TGTGCCAGCAGCGGACAGGGATATGAGCAGTTCTTC. Translating it yields CASSGQGYEQFF. Combining the CDR3 with reference TRBV9 and TRBJ2-1 gives the whole variable domain DSGVTQTPKHLITATGQRVTLRCSPRSGDLSVYWYQQSLDQGLQFLIQYYNGEERAKGNILERFSAQQFPDLHSELNLSSLELGDSALYFCASSGQGYEQFFGPGTRLTVL.